Included here is one TCR beta chain sequence, with context. CDR3 length equals 13 residues. The germline CDR1 and CDR2 sequences are KGHSH and LQKENI. Trimming cost V 9 bases and J 6 bases; bases outside gene matches: 5. These data originate in a study of blood T cell repertoires in COVID-19. At the level of the study: Researchers got acute and convalescent COVID-19 samples from the United States, Italy and Spain.

The assay was immunoSEQ multiplex PCR, and TCRdb's table has in-frame clones only and misses some. The sample carries roughly 49,000 clones, 84% recorded once. Sequencing was performed on peripheral blood. This TCR derives from a middle-aged man with acute or convalescent COVID-19. This chain links TRBV18 with TRBJ1-5; 10 nucleotides match TRBD1. This chain's CDR3 is CASSGQGGQPQHF. The CDR3 DNA reads as TGTGCCAGTTCCGGACAGGGGGGTCAGCCCCAGCATTTT.